A single sample is the source of the 29 T cell receptor beta chains below, sequenced in a study of cytomegalovirus exposure and HLA in healthy donors. 60 Vbeta and 13 Jbeta primers were used in PCR. Generated by immunoSEQ multiplex PCR, the TCRdb table keeps only in-frame clones and is missing some. In the table there are around 130,000 clones, 75% to 85% of which are singletons. The specimen sequenced was PBMCs. These receptor sequences come from a young woman in good health and CMV-seropositive.

The chain is built from TRBV20-1 and TRBJ1-5; no clear D gene. The CDR3 is 10 residues long. Trimming took off 6 bases at V and 4 bases at J, with 4 bases between the two ends. The germline V gene encodes CDR1 DFQATT and CDR2 SNEGSKA (reference sequence). This chain's CDR3 is CSAGNQPQHF. The CDR3 nucleotides are TGCAGTGCCGGGAATCAGCCCCAGCATTTT.

As to this clone: The junction departs from the called germline gene at one end, perhaps through a read error. This sequence joins TRBV7-9 and TRBJ2-2; D may be TRBD1 (5 bases). This CDR3 contains 15 residues. In germline, CDR1 is SEHNR, CDR2 FQNEAQ (reference sequence). CDR3 loop: CVSSPRAGHTGELFF. In DNA, the CDR3 is TGTGTCAGCAGCCCACGTGCAGGGCACACCGGGGAGCTGTTTTTT.

This clone came up a few times. This sequence joins TRBV19 and TRBJ1-3, with D maybe TRBD1 (6 bases). The CDR3 has 18 residues. The V end was cut by 4 bases, the J end by 1 base, with 20 bases between. Germline CDR1 and CDR2: LNHDA and SQIVND (reference sequence). The CDR3 loop is CASSRLTAGVPSGNTIYF. The CDR3 coding sequence is TGTGCCAGTAGTAGACTTACCGCAGGGGTTCCATCTGGAAACACCATATATTTT.

This chain links TRBV7-8 with TRBJ1-3; D is perhaps TRBD1 (5 bases). Germline CDR1 reads SGHVS; CDR2 reads FQNEAQ. The CDR3 spans 13 residues. V lost 4 bases and J lost 4, with 8 bases in between. CDR3 coding DNA: TGTGCCAGCAGCTCCAGACAGGGAAACACCATATATTTT. This translates into CASSSRQGNTIYF.

The chain uses TRBV5-4 and TRBJ2-3, with D tentatively TRBD2 (6 bases). Germline-derived CDR1 and CDR2 are SGHNT and YYREEE (reference sequence). CDR3 size: 17 residues. Trimming left V 3 bases short and J 0 bases short, with 17 bases between. CDR3 bases: TGTGCCAGCAGCTATTCCCGGGGACTCACTAGCACAGATACGCAGTATTTT. This codes for CASSYSRGLTSTDTQYF.

The chain combines TRBV15 with TRBJ2-7, with unresolved D. CDR1 LNHNV and CDR2 YYDKDF come from the germline V gene (reference sequence). The V and J ends lost 0 bases and 3 bases respectively, with 15 bases between them. This CDR3 region has 16 residues. This chain's CDR3 is CATSREGLNSGYEQYF. In DNA form, the CDR3 reads TGTGCCACCAGCAGAGAGGGCCTTAATTCAGGCTACGAGCAGTACTTC.

V is TRBV7-2 and J is TRBJ1-5; 10 bases are shared with TRBD1. The V segment lost 1 base and the J segment 5 bases; nucleotides outside the gene matches: 5. The CDR3 spans 16 residues. From germline, CDR1 is SGHTA and CDR2 FQGNSA. DNA of the CDR3: TGTGCCAGCAGCTTAGATGGGACAGGGGATTATCAGCCCCAGCATTTT. This sequence encodes CASSLDGTGDYQPQHF.

The chain has TRBV18 and TRBJ1-5, with a possible D match to TRBD1 (6 bases). Germline values: CDR1 KGHSH, CDR2 LQKENI. CDR3 length: 13 residues. Trimming cost V 2 bases and J 6 bases, with 8 bases left between them. The CDR3 DNA reads TGTGCCAGCTCACCAGGGGGCGGTCAGCCCCAGCATTTT. Translating gives CASSPGGGQPQHF.

V and J are TRBV29-1 and TRBJ1-2; D may be TRBD1 (6 bases). Germline V gene data show CDR1 as SQVTM and CDR2 as ANQGSEA. This CDR3 spans 15 amino acids. V was trimmed by 3 bases and J by 0 bases, leaving 14 bases between them. The CDR3 coding sequence is TGCAGCGTTGATCCCAGGGGCAGCACTAACTATGGCTACACCTTC. Amino acids: CSVDPRGSTNYGYTF.

The genes are TRBV28 and TRBJ2-3; 7 nucleotides match TRBD2. Germline V gene sequence: CDR1 MDHEN, CDR2 SYDVKM. V shed 4 bases and J 0 bases; nucleotides not matched to a gene: 7. There are 16 residues in the CDR3. The CDR3 DNA sequence: TGTGCCAGCAGTTCACCGTGGGGGGGGAGCACAGATACGCAGTATTTT. The encoded protein is CASSSPWGGSTDTQYF.

V is TRBV5-6 and J is TRBJ2-7; 14 bases agree with TRBD2. The V and J ends lost 2 bases and 1 base, in that order; junction bases with no gene match: 8. In germline, CDR1 is SGHDT, CDR2 YYEEEE. The CDR3 contains 18 residues. The CDR3 loop is CASSFLGTSGGISYEQYF. The CDR3 nucleotides read TGTGCCAGCAGCTTTTTAGGGACTAGCGGGGGTATTTCCTACGAGCAGTACTTC.

The sample holds one count of this clone. V usage is TRBV15 and J usage is TRBJ2-3; maybe TRBD2 (5 bases). CDR3 length: 14 amino acids. Germline loops: CDR1 LNHNV, CDR2 YYDKDF (reference sequence). V lost 0 bases and J lost 2, with 6 bases in between. The CDR3, as DNA: TGTGCCACCAGCAGAGAGGAGGACACAGATACGCAGTATTTT. This encodes CATSREEDTDTQYF.

The genes are TRBV7-9 and TRBJ2-4, with 10 bases aligning to TRBD2. Germline CDR1 and CDR2: SEHNR and FQNEAQ (reference sequence). Trimming took 4 bases from V and 2 from J; bases not matched to a gene: 11. CDR3 length equals 18 residues. CDR3 sequence: CASSSQRTSGTTKNIQYF. The CDR3 nucleotides read TGTGCCAGCAGCTCCCAGCGGACTAGCGGTACCACCAAAAACATTCAGTACTTC. The whole variable domain, remainder taken from reference TRBV7-9 and TRBJ2-4, is DTGVSQNPRHKITKRGQNVTFRCDPISEHNRLYWYRQTLGQGPEFLTYFQNEAQLEKSRLLSDRFSAERPKGSFSTLEIQRTEQGDSAMYLCASSSQRTSGTTKNIQYFGAGTRLSVL.

The V and J genes are TRBV2 and TRBJ2-3, with TRBD2 matching over 10 bases. Germline V gene data show CDR1 as SNHLY and CDR2 as FYNNEI. V dropped 8 bases and J dropped 1; count of bases not matched to a gene: 6. The CDR3 spans 15 residues. CDR3 bases: TGTGCCAGCGCCCTAGCGGGGGCCCGCACAGATACGCAGTATTTT. Translated, it gives CASALAGARTDTQYF.

The chain links TRBV28 to TRBJ2-2; unclear D gene. The V end was cut by 7 bases, the J end by 4 bases, with 13 bases between. Germline assignment: CDR1 MDHEN and CDR2 SYDVKM. There are 14 residues in the CDR3. CDR3 nucleotide sequence: TGTGCCAGCAAATTGGCCTTACCCACCGGGGAGCTGTTTTTT. Encoded protein: CASKLALPTGELFF.

Only one count was recorded for this clone. The rearrangement links TRBV2 to TRBJ1-3; D is possibly TRBD1 (6 bases). Trimming shortened V by 4 bases and J by 2 bases, and 12 bases separated the two germline ends. Germline loops: CDR1 SNHLY, CDR2 FYNNEI. The CDR3 has 15 residues. This CDR3 reads CASSARTAPGNTIYF. The CDR3 DNA reads TGTGCCAGCAGTGCGAGGACAGCCCCTGGAAACACCATATATTTT.

Note on this clone: The same CDR3 arises from other DNA sequences in this sample as well. This sequence joins TRBV6-5 and TRBJ1-5; maybe TRBD1 (5 bases). The germline V gene has CDR1 MNHEY and CDR2 SVGAGI. The V gene lost 6 bases and the J gene lost 7 bases, with 13 bases spanning the gap. The CDR3 contains 13 residues. In DNA, the CDR3 is TGTGCCAGCAGCCAAGACAGCTTGCAGCCCCAGCATTTT. The encoded protein is CASSQDSLQPQHF.

This sequence joins TRBV7-9 and TRBJ1-4, with a tentative D call TRBD1 (5 bases). The CDR3 consists of 13 residues. Germline loops: CDR1 SEHNR, CDR2 FQNEAQ (reference sequence). V gave up 6 bases and J gave up 5 bases, with 10 bases separating them. The CDR3 DNA sequence: TGTGCCAGCAGATTTCAGGGCAATGAAAAACTGTTTTTT. Translating it yields CASRFQGNEKLFF.

The V gene is TRBV27, the J gene TRBJ1-2, with 10 positions matching TRBD1. This CDR3 contains 16 residues. Looked up from germline, CDR1 is MNHEY and CDR2 is SMNVEV (reference sequence). After removal of 2 bases from V and 5 bases from J, the junction contained 8 bases not matched to a gene. The CDR3 region is CASSLRGGQGGYGYTF. The CDR3 nucleotides read TGTGCCAGCAGTTTAAGGGGAGGACAGGGGGGGTATGGCTACACCTTC.

The chain uses TRBV28 and TRBJ1-2; 8 bases match TRBD1. Losses at the gene ends were 4 bases for V and 4 bases for J; bases not matched to a gene: 2. CDR1 is MDHEN, CDR2 SYDVKM, per germline. The CDR3 length is 13 residues. CDR3 in DNA: TGTGCCAGCAGTTCCACAGGGGGCTATGGCTACACCTTC. Translation gives CASSSTGGYGYTF.

The chain uses TRBV19 and TRBJ1-1; D gene unclear. Germline loops: CDR1 LNHDA, CDR2 SQIVND (reference sequence). The V end was cut by 7 bases, the J end by 2 bases, with 23 bases between. This CDR3 region has 17 residues. The CDR3 DNA reads TGTGCCAGTACCAAAGATAGGTACAGCCAACAAAACACTGAAGCTTTCTTT. Its translation: CASTKDRYSQQNTEAFF.

The chain uses TRBV15 and TRBJ2-3; no firm D call. The CDR3 consists of 14 residues. The germline V gene encodes CDR1 LNHNV and CDR2 YYDKDF (reference sequence). Trimming removed 4 bases at V and 2 bases at J, with 10 bases between. The DNA of the CDR3 is TGTGCCACCAGCAAGACTCCTATCACAGATACGCAGTATTTT. Protein: CATSKTPITDTQYF.

The CDR3 bases are TGTGCCAGCAGGAGGGCGGGGGGCACCGGGGAGCTGTTTTTT. Its protein product is CASRRAGGTGELFF. The chain uses TRBV7-3 and TRBJ2-2; 8 bases are shared with TRBD2. Losses at the gene ends were 6 bases for V and 4 bases for J; bases not matched to a gene: 4. This CDR3 has 14 residues. Germline values: CDR1 SGHTA, CDR2 FQGTGA. Full variable domain (missing parts from reference TRBV7-3 and TRBJ2-2): GAGVSQTPSNKVTEKGKYVELRCDPISGHTALYWYRQSLGQGPEFLIYFQGTGAADDSGLPNDRFFAVRPEGSVSTLKIQRTERGDSAVYLCASRRAGGTGELFFGEGSRLTVL.

The chain links TRBV4-1 to TRBJ1-2; 8 bases map to TRBD1. CDR1 and CDR2 from the germline V gene are MGHRA and YSYEKL. The V and J ends lost 2 bases and 1 base, in that order; junction bases with no gene match: 6. The CDR3 covers 16 residues. DNA of the CDR3: TGCGCCAGCAGCCAACCCCGCAGGGGGCATAACTATGGCTACACCTTC. This codes for CASSQPRRGHNYGYTF.

This clone is a singleton in its sample. An end of the junction differs from the germline gene, which may be a read error. The chain combines TRBV4-1 with TRBJ1-2; maybe TRBD1 (6 bases). Germline V gene lookup returns CDR1 MGHRA and CDR2 YSYEKL. This CDR3 is 13 amino acids long. The CDR3 reads CASSLKGGSGYSF. CDR3 nucleotides: TGCGCCAGCAGCCTGAAGGGGGGGTCGGGCTACAGCTTC.

CDR3 in amino acids: CASANQGAGEQYF. CDR3 coding DNA: TGTGCCAGTGCCAACCAGGGGGCTGGAGAGCAGTACTTC. The genes are TRBV19 and TRBJ2-7; the match to TRBD1 covers 8 bases. Germline V gives CDR1 LNHDA, CDR2 SQIVND (reference sequence). V was pared by 8 bases and J by 7 bases, with 10 bases of the junction left unmatched. The CDR3 sequence is 13 residues long.

In nucleotides, the CDR3 is TGTGCCAGCAGCCGCTCCGTTCTACGACAGGGCTTTTGGGACTCCTACGAGCAGTACTTC. Amino acids: CASSRSVLRQGFWDSYEQYF. The chain carries TRBV14 and TRBJ2-7; TRBD1 matches 7 bases. This CDR3 contains 20 residues. The junction had 21 bases not matched to a gene; V was cut back by 4 bases and J by 0 bases. Germline CDR1 SGHDN, CDR2 FVKESK. The full variable domain, in which reference TRBV14 and TRBJ2-7 provide the parts outside the CDR3, is EAGVTQFPSHSVIEKGQTVTLRCDPISGHDNLYWYRRVMGKEIKFLLHFVKESKQDESGMPNNRFLAERTGGTYSTLKVQPAELEDSGVYFCASSRSVLRQGFWDSYEQYFGPGTRLTVT.

The V gene is TRBV5-6, the J gene TRBJ2-3; D uncertain. The CDR3 sequence is 16 residues long. The germline V gene encodes CDR1 SGHDT and CDR2 YYEEEE. Trimming took 1 base from V and 6 from J, leaving 18 bases between them. CDR3 in amino acids: CASSLITTTHRDTQYF. The CDR3, as DNA: TGTGCCAGCAGCTTGATCACTACCACCCACCGGGATACGCAGTATTTT.

The chain employs TRBV5-1 and TRBJ2-1; 10 bases align to TRBD1. CDR3 length equals 18 residues. Trimming took 4 bases from V and 4 from J; bases not matched to a gene: 14. CDR1 SGHRS and CDR2 YFSETQ come from the germline V gene. DNA of the CDR3: TGCGCCAGCAGCCACCGGGACAGGGGCTACCAGAATTACAATGAGCAGTTCTTC. It yields the protein CASSHRDRGYQNYNEQFF.